These T cell receptor beta chains were read from a single sample in a study of T cells expressing NK-cell markers. After re-calling the 5' RACE reads, TCRdb lists one entry per CDR3 protein, DNA absent. Its table records about 150,000 distinct CDR3 sequences. Sequencing was carried out using blood T cells: a sorted CD56 or NKG2C T cell subset, CD4+ or CD8+ T cells, or bulk PBMC T cells (not recorded which). The receptors derive from a man aged 18-70 years in good health. The CDR3 runs from the conserved cysteine through the conserved F or W.

V	J	CDR3
TRBV12-3/TRBV12-4	TRBJ2-1	CASSQGGLNEQFF
TRBV7-6	TRBJ2-1	CASSQGGPGYNEQFF
TRBV6-5	TRBJ2-5	CASSYGAQETQYF
TRBV7-2	TRBJ1-1	CASSLDGGRDTEAFF
TRBV4-2	TRBJ2-5	CASSGDRRGGSETQYF
TRBV6-5	TRBJ1-6	CASSPGQGVGSPLHF
TRBV7-6	TRBJ2-3	CASTRIGDSTDTQYF
TRBV12-3/TRBV12-4	TRBJ2-6	CASSKPGVSGANVLTF
TRBV4-2	TRBJ2-3	CASSPLTGAGDYRVEADTQYF
TRBV13	TRBJ1-2	CASSPLGKWGTQEGGYTF
TRBV3-1	TRBJ2-2	CASSPGLAGAAGELFF
TRBV28	TRBJ1-6	CASRLDREGSPLHF
TRBV28	TRBJ2-7	CASSSPLNYEQYF
TRBV10-3	TRBJ2-7	CAMGTGGPDEQYF
TRBV10-3	TRBJ2-5	CAISEPTLAGRETQYF
TRBV13	TRBJ2-7	CASSSRGENYEQYF
TRBV7-9	TRBJ2-5	CASSGQGGETQYF
TRBV7-9	TRBJ1-2	CASSDPTGVYGYTF
TRBV19	TRBJ1-2	CAVYDRPREGYTF
TRBV4-1	TRBJ2-1	CASSHLSGGDYNEQFF
TRBV3-1	TRBJ1-3	CASSSSAVDSGNTIYF
TRBV5-6	TRBJ2-7	CASSLSPSSPYEQYF
TRBV27	TRBJ1-6	CASSTGRYNSPLHF
TRBV4-2	TRBJ2-7	CASSYRLGPKSYEQYF
TRBV7-2	TRBJ1-1	CASSGNRGMNTEAFF
TRBV6-2/TRBV6-3	TRBJ1-1	CASSNGQAYTEAFF
TRBV5-6	TRBJ2-3	CASRTFSRDSTDTQYF
TRBV27	TRBJ1-1	CASSLLPGGANEAFF
TRBV12-3/TRBV12-4	TRBJ1-4	CASSAIHLTWEKLFF
TRBV19	TRBJ1-2	CASRETGTNYGYTF
TRBV4-1	TRBJ2-5	CASSQDWDPRTETQYF
TRBV9	TRBJ2-3	CASSVDAGAARLQYF
TRBV19	TRBJ2-6	CASSIGGANVLTF
TRBV11-1	TRBJ2-1	CASSFRRGASYNEQFF
TRBV15	TRBJ1-3	CATSRDRASGNTIYF